These 12 T cell receptor beta chains were sequenced from one sample in a study of early T cells in non-severe SARS-CoV-2 infection. MiXCR was run by TCRdb on the 5' RACE reads, yielding one entry per CDR3 protein. The sample records several thousand distinct CDR3 sequences, more than 4.5% being singletons. What was sequenced was whole blood. These receptors were obtained from an adult who was a healthcare worker with PCR-confirmed SARS-CoV-2 infection or an uninfected control (not recorded which).

This clonotype occurred many times. The rearrangement joins TRBV7-6 to TRBJ2-3; D ambiguous. Trimming cost V 5 bases and J 2 bases, with 11 bases left between them. The germline V gene encodes CDR1 SGHVS and CDR2 FNYEAQ. CDR3 length: 14 amino acids. For the CDR3, the DNA is TGTGCCAGCAGCCCCCAATCGGACACAGATACGCAGTATTTT. Its translation: CASSPQSDTDTQYF.

Ten or more counts support this clonotype. The chain couples TRBV6-4 to TRBJ2-1, with 13 bases matching TRBD2. Trimming took 5 bases from V and 6 from J; bases not matched to a gene: 1. Germline V lookup: CDR1 MRHNA, CDR2 SNTAGT. The CDR3 length is 14 residues. CDR3 residues: CASSRTSGSNEQFF. CDR3 in DNA: TGTGCCAGCAGTCGGACTAGCGGGAGCAATGAGCAGTTCTTC.

By proportion, this clonotype is medium-sized (0.01 to 0.1%). J is TRBJ1-2 and V is TRBV20-1; TRBD1 is a possible D gene (6 bases). This CDR3 has 12 residues. V shed 4 bases and J shed 5 bases, with 11 bases lying between them. The V gene's germline CDR1 is DFQATT and CDR2 SNEGSKA (reference sequence). CDR3 in DNA: TGCAGTGCTATCCAGGGGAGATATGGCTACACCTTC. This sequence encodes CSAIQGRYGYTF.

The CDR3 DNA sequence: TGCGCCAGCAGCTCACAGGGGGCCCTGAACACTGAAGCTTTCTTT. Protein product: CASSSQGALNTEAFF. The V gene is TRBV5-1, the J gene TRBJ1-1; TRBD1 matches at 9 bases. The CDR3 consists of 15 residues. From germline, CDR1 is SGHRS and CDR2 YFSETQ. Trimming took 3 bases from V and 0 from J; bases not matched to a gene: 3.

This clonotype is medium-sized in the sample. The CDR3 is CATLRQSDGNTIYF. The DNA of the CDR3 is TGTGCCACCCTTCGACAGTCCGATGGAAACACCATATATTTT. The V gene is TRBV19, the J gene TRBJ1-3; possibly TRBD1 for D (5 bases). Trimming left V 10 bases short and J 3 bases short, with 16 bases between. Germline V gene sequence: CDR1 LNHDA, CDR2 SQIVND (reference sequence). The CDR3 spans 14 residues.

This clonotype was seen many times. V usage is TRBV12-3 or TRBV12-4 and J usage is TRBJ2-1; 12 nucleotides match TRBD2. The CDR3 runs to 18 residues. V shed 2 bases and J 8 bases; nucleotides not matched to a gene: 13. The CDR3 here is CASSLWLAGGPGSHEQFF. The CDR3 nucleotides read TGTGCCAGCAGTTTATGGCTAGCGGGAGGGCCGGGTTCTCATGAGCAGTTCTTC.

The V gene is TRBV7-8, the J gene TRBJ2-7, with 11 nucleotides matching TRBD2. V lost 4 bases and J lost 6; bases outside the gene matches: 8. Per the germline V gene, CDR1 is SGHVS and CDR2 is FQNEAQ. This CDR3 is built from 15 residues. The CDR3 DNA reads TGTGCCAGCAGCTCCCGACTAGCGGGAACGCGCGAGCAGTACTTC. This sequence encodes CASSSRLAGTREQYF.

Relative to its sample, this clonotype is medium-sized. The V and J genes are TRBV20-1 and TRBJ2-7; D might be TRBD2 (6 bases). This CDR3 comprises 13 residues. V lost 3 bases and J lost 3, with 12 bases in between. CDR1 is DFQATT, CDR2 SNEGSKA, per germline (reference sequence). CDR3 sequence reads: CSARISGYYEQYF. CDR3 sequence (DNA): TGCAGTGCTAGGATTAGCGGATACTACGAGCAGTACTTC.

This clonotype was seen a few times. The rearrangement uses TRBV4-1 and TRBJ1-5; D gene uncertain. Trimming stripped 8 bases from V and 2 bases from J, with 10 bases between. Germline CDR1 and CDR2: MGHRA and YSYEKL. The CDR3 spans 13 residues. CDR3 sequence: CASLGVGNQPQHF. The CDR3 DNA sequence: TGCGCCAGCCTGGGTGTGGGCAATCAGCCCCAGCATTTT.

V usage is TRBV29-1 and J usage is TRBJ1-1, with a weak D call TRBD1 (5 bases). Germline assignment: CDR1 SQVTM and CDR2 ANQGSEA. V gave up 7 bases and J gave up 5 bases, with 8 bases separating them. The CDR3 totals 10 residues. This CDR3 reads CSAGDTEAFF. Written as DNA, the CDR3 is TGCAGCGCGGGGGATACTGAAGCTTTCTTT.

This clonotype was counted at least ten times. Written as DNA, the CDR3 is TGTGCCAGCAGCCCTAGACAGGGCCATGGCTACACCTTC. Translation: CASSPRQGHGYTF. This chain connects TRBV7-6 to TRBJ1-2, with 7 positions matching TRBD1. The CDR3 contains 13 residues. V shed 5 bases, J shed 6 bases, and the junction held 6 bases outside the gene matches. Germline lookup yields CDR1 SGHVS and CDR2 FNYEAQ.

This clonotype is classed as medium-sized. This chain joins TRBV20-1 and TRBJ1-1; 7 positions match TRBD1. Per germline, CDR1 DFQATT and CDR2 SNEGSKA (reference sequence). V dropped 4 bases and J dropped 9; count of bases not matched to a gene: 5. The CDR3 extends over 11 amino acids. Written as DNA, the CDR3 is TGCAGTGCTACCAACAGGGGCCAAGCTTTCTTT. It specifies CSATNRGQAFF.